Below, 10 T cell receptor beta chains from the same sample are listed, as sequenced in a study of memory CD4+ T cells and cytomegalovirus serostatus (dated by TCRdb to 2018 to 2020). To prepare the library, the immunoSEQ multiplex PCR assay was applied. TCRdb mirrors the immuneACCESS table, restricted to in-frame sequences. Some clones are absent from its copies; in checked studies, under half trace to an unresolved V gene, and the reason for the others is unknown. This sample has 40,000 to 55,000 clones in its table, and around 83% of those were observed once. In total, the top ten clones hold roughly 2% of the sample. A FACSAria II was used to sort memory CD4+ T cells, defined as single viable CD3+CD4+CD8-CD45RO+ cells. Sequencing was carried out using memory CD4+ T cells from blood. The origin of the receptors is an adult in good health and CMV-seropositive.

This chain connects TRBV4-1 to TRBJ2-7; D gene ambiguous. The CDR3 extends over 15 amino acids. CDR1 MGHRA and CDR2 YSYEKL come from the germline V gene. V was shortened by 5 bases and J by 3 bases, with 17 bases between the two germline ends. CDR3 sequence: CASSSPGRNIYEQYF. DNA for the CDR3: TGCGCCAGCAGCTCCCCCGGACGCAATATCTACGAGCAGTACTTC.

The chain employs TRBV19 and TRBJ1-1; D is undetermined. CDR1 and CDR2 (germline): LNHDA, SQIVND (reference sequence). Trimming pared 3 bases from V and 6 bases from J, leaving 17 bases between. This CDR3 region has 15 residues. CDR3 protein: CASSIIPRVPSEAFF. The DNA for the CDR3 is TGTGCCAGTAGTATCATCCCGCGGGTCCCGTCTGAAGCTTTCTTT.

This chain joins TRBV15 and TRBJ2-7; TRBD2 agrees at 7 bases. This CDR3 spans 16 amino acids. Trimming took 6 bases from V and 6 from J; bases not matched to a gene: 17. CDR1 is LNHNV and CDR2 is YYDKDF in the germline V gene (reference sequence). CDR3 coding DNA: TGTGCCACCAGTACTGGACAAGCGGGAAGGTTGGCCGAGCAGTACTTC. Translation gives CATSTGQAGRLAEQYF.

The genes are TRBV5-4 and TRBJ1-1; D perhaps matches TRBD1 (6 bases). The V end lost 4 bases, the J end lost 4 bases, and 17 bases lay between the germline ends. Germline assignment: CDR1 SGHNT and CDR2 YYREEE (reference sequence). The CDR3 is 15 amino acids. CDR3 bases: TGTGCCAGCAGCGCCACAAGGGGGGAGGGCACTGAAGCTTTCTTT. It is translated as CASSATRGEGTEAFF.

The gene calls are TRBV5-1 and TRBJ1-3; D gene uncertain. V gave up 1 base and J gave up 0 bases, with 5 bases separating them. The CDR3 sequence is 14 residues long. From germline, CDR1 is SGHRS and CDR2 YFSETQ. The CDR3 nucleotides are TGCGCCAGCAGCTTGTACGACTCTGGAAACACCATATATTTT. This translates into CASSLYDSGNTIYF.

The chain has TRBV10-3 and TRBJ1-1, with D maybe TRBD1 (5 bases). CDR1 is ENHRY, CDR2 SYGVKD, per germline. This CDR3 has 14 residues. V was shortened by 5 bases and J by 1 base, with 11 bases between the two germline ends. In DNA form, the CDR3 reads TGTGCCATCAGTCCCGGGACTGGGAACACTGAAGCTTTCTTT. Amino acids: CAISPGTGNTEAFF.

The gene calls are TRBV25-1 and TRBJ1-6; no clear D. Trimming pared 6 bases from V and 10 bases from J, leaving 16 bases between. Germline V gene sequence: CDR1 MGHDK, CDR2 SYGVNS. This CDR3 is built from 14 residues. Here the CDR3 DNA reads TGTGCCAGCAGAAGAGGGCACGGGAACTCACCCCTCCACTTT. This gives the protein CASRRGHGNSPLHF.

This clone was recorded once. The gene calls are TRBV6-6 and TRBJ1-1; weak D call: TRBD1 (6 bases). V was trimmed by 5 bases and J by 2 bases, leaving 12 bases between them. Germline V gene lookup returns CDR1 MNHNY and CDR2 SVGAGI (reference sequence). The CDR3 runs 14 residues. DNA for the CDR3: TGTGCCAGCAGTCAAAAACAGGGAAACACTGAAGCTTTCTTT. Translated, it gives CASSQKQGNTEAFF.

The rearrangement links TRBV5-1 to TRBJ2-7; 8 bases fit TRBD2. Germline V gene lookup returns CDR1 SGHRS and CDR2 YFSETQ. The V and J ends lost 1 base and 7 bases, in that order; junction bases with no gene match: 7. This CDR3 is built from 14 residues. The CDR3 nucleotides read TGCGCCAGCAGCTTGACAGCGGGAGTTACGGAGCAGTACTTC. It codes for CASSLTAGVTEQYF.

For the CDR3, the DNA is TGTGCCAGCAGCTTAGCCCGGACCGTGATTGACTACACCTTC. Translating it yields CASSLARTVIDYTF. The V gene is TRBV7-9, the J gene TRBJ1-2, with D unclear. Germline-derived CDR1 and CDR2 are SEHNR and FQNEAQ (reference sequence). The CDR3 has 14 residues. V was cut by 0 bases and J by 10 bases, with 15 bases left in between.